What follows is one T cell receptor beta chain and its context. Its target is not known. V lost 1 base, J lost 0 bases, and 9 bases lay in between. The CDR3 length is 15 residues. The germline gives CDR1 SEHNR, CDR2 FQNEAQ (reference sequence). This sample is part of a study of long-term antiretroviral therapy in people with HIV. Study in general: When the earliest samples were collected, ART was typically delayed until CD4 counts fell. The study, taken as a whole, reports: In the period from about 2003 to 2017, blood was collected, possibly under older ART regimens. The study found narrower CDR3 length ranges in HIV repertoires than in controls.

A v3.0 immunoSEQ assay was performed at survey level. Sequencing set out to capture about 40,000-50,000 T-cell genomes per sample. Using immunoSEQ multiplex PCR, the repertoire was profiled, and TCRdb retains in-frame clones only, with some absent. This sample has around 14,000 clones; over 65% occur once, and the top ten carry roughly 18%. This chain links TRBV7-9 with TRBJ1-1; D is possibly TRBD1 (5 bases). This TCR was sampled from a man aged 40-55 years with HIV. The material was unsorted PBMCs, obtained 1.3 years before starting antiretroviral therapy. CDR3 DNA sequence: TGTGCCAGCAGCTTAGGGATGGACATGAACACTGAAGCTTTCTTT. This codes for CASSLGMDMNTEAFF.